Below are 15 T cell receptor beta chains sequenced from a single sample in a study of tumor-infiltrating lymphocytes in primary liver carcinoma. From roughly 21-30 mg of unsorted bulk tissue, DNA and RNA were co-extracted together. cDNA specific to TCR beta was made from around 470 ng of total RNA, with a constant-region primer employed for priming. Generation of the TCR beta libraries relied on three nested multiplex PCR rounds using slightly modified ARM-PCR. The opening two PCR rounds, approximately 10 cycles each, paired TRBV1-TRBV30 forward primers with a C-beta reverse primer. TCRdb re-analysed the multiplex PCR reads in MiXCR, keeping a single row per CDR3 protein. Here the sample spans 100,000 to 150,000 distinct CDR3 sequences, 65% being singletons. Sequenced sample: liver tumor tissue from sampling region 1. Subset specified: tumor region T1, superior pole. The receptors were gathered from a woman aged 55-70 years with primary liver carcinoma and hepatitis B virus infection.

With respect to this clonotype: A read error may produce the germline difference seen at one junction end. This chain joins TRBV29-1 and TRBJ1-1; D is ambiguous. Germline values: CDR1 SQVTM, CDR2 ANQGSEA. The CDR3 is made up of 11 amino acids. The CDR3 sequence is CSVREGSEVFF. The CDR3 DNA sequence: TGCAGCGTTCGTGAGGGCTCTGAAGTTTTCTTT.

Comments on this clonotype: A much more abundant neighbour one base away suggests this may be a read error. The chain has TRBV5-1 and TRBJ2-7, with 9 bases matching TRBD2. CDR3 length equals 12 residues. The germline CDR1 and CDR2 sequences are SGHRS and YFSETQ. V shed 3 bases, J shed 7 bases, and the junction held 2 bases outside the gene matches. The CDR3 loop is CASSYLAGEQYF. CDR3 coding DNA: TGCGCCAGCAGCTACCTAGCGGGAGAGCAGTACTTC. Full variable domain (remainder filled in from reference TRBV5-1 and TRBJ2-7): KAGVTQTPRYLIKTRGQQVTLSCSPISGHRSVSWYQQTPGQGLQFLFEYFSETQRNKGNFPGRFSGRQFSNSRSEMNVSTLELGDSALYLCASSYLAGEQYFGPGTRLTVT.

This clonotype was counted a few times. This chain uses TRBV7-9 with TRBJ1-2; D is undetermined. V lost 1 base to trimming and J lost 6 bases, with 3 bases between them. The CDR3 covers 11 residues. Germline values: CDR1 SEHNR, CDR2 FQNEAQ (reference sequence). The CDR3 loop is CASSLGDGYTF. The CDR3, as DNA: TGTGCCAGCAGCTTAGGCGATGGCTACACCTTC.

A remark on this clonotype: Germline is not matched at one junction end, which may reflect a read error. This chain connects TRBV6-1 to TRBJ1-5, with unresolved D. The germline V gene has CDR1 MNHNS and CDR2 SASEGT. CDR3 size: 14 residues. The DNA of the CDR3 is TGTGCCAACAGTGAATTCGGGGAGAATCAGCCCCAGCATTTT. This gives the protein CANSEFGENQPQHF.

A remark on this clonotype: Since no conserved phenylalanine or tryptophan closes the CDR3, a read error is the likely cause. The chain is built from TRBV29-1 and TRBJ2-5, with D possibly being TRBD1 (6 bases). Germline V gene data show CDR1 as SQVTM and CDR2 as ANQGSEA. This CDR3 has 14 residues. V was shortened by 6 bases and J by 2 bases, with 16 bases between the two germline ends. Written as DNA, the CDR3 is TGCAGCGTGAGGCCCCAGGGGAAACAAGAGACCCAGTACAAC. As protein: CSVRPQGKQETQYN.

Worth noting for this clonotype: This could be a read error, since a much larger clone is one nucleotide away. This chain connects TRBV4-1 to TRBJ2-5, with 7 positions matching TRBD2. The CDR3 totals 14 residues. The V gene end was trimmed by 1 base and the J gene end by 9 bases; junction bases not matched to a gene: 8. Germline lookup yields CDR1 MGHRA and CDR2 YSYEKL. The CDR3 reads CASSQGSSREAQYF. The CDR3 DNA follows: TGCGCCAGCAGCCAAGGATCTAGTCGGGAGGCCCAGTACTTC.

This clonotype showed up just a few times. A much larger clone lies a single base off, so this may be a read error. The V call is TRBV7-9, the J call TRBJ2-1, with TRBD1 identical over 7 bases. Germline CDR1 SEHNR, CDR2 FQNEAQ (reference sequence). The V and J ends lost 0 bases and 8 bases, in that order; junction bases with no gene match: 10. The CDR3 sequence is 16 residues long. The CDR3 region has the DNA TGTGCCAGCAGCTTAGCCCCGACAGGGCTGATGGATGAGCAGTTCTTC. Protein product: CASSLAPTGLMDEQFF.

This chain links TRBV6-1 with TRBJ2-1, with TRBD1 identical over 8 bases. The germline V gene has CDR1 MNHNS and CDR2 SASEGT. The CDR3 runs to 14 residues. The CDR3 region has the DNA TGTGTCAGGAGTTTGGACAGGGTCTTGGCCGGGCAGTTCTTC. It encodes CVRSLDRVLAGQFF.

On this clonotype: Since a much larger clone is just one base distant, this may be a read error. The V gene is TRBV29-1, the J gene TRBJ2-2, with 8 bases lining up with TRBD1. The trim removed 5 bases at V and 6 bases at J, leaving 11 bases unmatched. Germline V gene sequence: CDR1 SQVTM, CDR2 ANQGSEA. The CDR3 is made up of 15 amino acids. CDR3 sequence: CSVHTAGGFPGELFF. CDR3 nucleotides: TGCAGCGTTCACACCGCAGGGGGCTTCCCCGGGGAGCTGTTTTTT.

The sample holds many counts of this clonotype. The chain employs TRBV4-2 and TRBJ2-7; either TRBD1 or TRBD2 may fit D (5 bases each). The V end lost 2 bases, the J end lost 2 bases, and 10 bases lay between the germline ends. The V gene's germline CDR1 is LGHNA and CDR2 YNFKEQ. The CDR3 is made up of 14 amino acids. CDR3 in DNA: TGTGCCAGCAGCCAATCCGGGACGACCTACGAGCAGTACTTC. Its translation is CASSQSGTTYEQYF.

The chain combines TRBV7-8 with TRBJ1-5; D is possibly TRBD1 (6 bases). Germline V gives CDR1 SGHVS, CDR2 FQNEAQ. The CDR3 loop spans 16 amino acids. Trimming shortened V by 6 bases and J by 6 bases, and 21 bases separated the two germline ends. Here the CDR3 reads CASSAGEGGYVQPQHF. The CDR3, as DNA: TGTGCCAGCAGTGCCGGGGAGGGGGGATATGTTCAGCCCCAGCATTTT.

To note about this clonotype: This may come from a read error, since a much larger clone is one base off. The chain uses TRBV14 and TRBJ1-1; D may be TRBD1 (6 bases). In germline, CDR1 is SGHDN, CDR2 FVKESK. The CDR3 loop spans 13 amino acids. CDR3 region: CASRQGYPFGQIF. CDR3 nucleotides: TGTGCCAGCAGGCAAGGATACCCTTTCGGACAGATCTTT.

This clonotype is medium-sized by share. This chain uses TRBV4-2 with TRBJ2-3; 7 bases fit TRBD1. The germline V gene encodes CDR1 LGHNA and CDR2 YNFKEQ. Trimming took 1 base from V and 2 from J; bases not matched to a gene: 6. The CDR3 is 16 residues long. The CDR3 nucleotides read TGTGCCAGCAGCCAAGGACCGGGACAGATCACAGATACGCAGTATTTT. Protein sequence: CASSQGPGQITDTQYF.

This clonotype was counted a single time. The genes are TRBV18 and TRBJ1-5; tentative D call: TRBD1 (5 bases). CDR1 and CDR2 from the germline V gene are KGHSH and LQKENI. The germline V and J ends were trimmed by 3 bases and 7 bases, with 13 bases remaining between them. The CDR3 is 14 residues long. The CDR3 DNA is TGTGCCAGCTCACCTGGGGCAGGTGACCAGCCCCAGCATTTT. Translating gives CASSPGAGDQPQHF.

Note on this clonotype: This may stem from a read error, because a much larger clone lies one nucleotide away. The chain links TRBV6-5 to TRBJ1-6; a weak D match, TRBD1 (6 bases). Germline V CDR1 and CDR2: MNHEY, SVGAGI. The CDR3 loop spans 15 amino acids. The CDR3 DNA follows: TGTGTCAGCAGTCCCGGACAGACAGATGGTTCACCCCTCCACTTT. The encoded protein is CVSSPGQTDGSPLHF.